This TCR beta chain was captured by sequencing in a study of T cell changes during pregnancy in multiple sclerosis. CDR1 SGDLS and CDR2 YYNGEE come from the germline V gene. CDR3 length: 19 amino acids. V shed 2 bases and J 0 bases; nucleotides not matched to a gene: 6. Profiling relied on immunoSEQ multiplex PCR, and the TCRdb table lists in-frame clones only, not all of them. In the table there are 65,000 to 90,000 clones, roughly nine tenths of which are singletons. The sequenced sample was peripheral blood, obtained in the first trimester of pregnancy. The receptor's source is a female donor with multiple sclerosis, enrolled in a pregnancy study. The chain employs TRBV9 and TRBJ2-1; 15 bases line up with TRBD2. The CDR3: CASSVGTSGGLSSYNEQFF. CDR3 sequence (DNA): TGTGCCAGCAGCGTGGGGACTAGCGGGGGGCTAAGCTCCTACAATGAGCAGTTCTTC.